The 9 T cell receptor beta chains reported below all come from one sample, sequenced in a study of blood T cell repertoires in COVID-19. Libraries were prepared by immunoSEQ multiplex PCR; TCRdb keeps only in-frame clonotypes and omits some of them. The repertoire holds some 60,000 clones, 70% to 90% seen once, with around 7.4% in the top ten. The sequencing sample was made of peripheral blood. Receptors were obtained from a human donor with active COVID-19. The donor label of this sample is uncertain.

V and J are TRBV18 and TRBJ2-3; 11 bases align to TRBD2. Germline lookup yields CDR1 KGHSH and CDR2 LQKENI. The CDR3 extends over 16 amino acids. V gave up 5 bases and J gave up 0 bases; unmatched junction bases: 4. The CDR3 reads CASSTLAGGSTDTQYF. In DNA form, the CDR3 reads TGTGCCAGCTCAACCCTAGCGGGGGGTAGCACAGATACGCAGTATTTT. Based on the CDR3 plus reference TRBV18 and TRBJ2-3, the full variable domain is NAGVMQNPRHLVRRRGQEARLRCSPMKGHSHVYWYRQLPEEGLKFMVYLQKENIIDESGMPKERFSAEFPKEGPSILRIQQVVRGDSAAYFCASSTLAGGSTDTQYFGPGTRLTVL.

CDR3 in amino acids: CASSRVTFPYGYTF. In DNA, the CDR3 is TGCGCCAGCAGCCGAGTGACATTCCCCTATGGCTACACCTTC. V gene TRBV4-1 combines with J gene TRBJ1-2; D uncertain. Per germline, CDR1 MGHRA and CDR2 YSYEKL. CDR3 length: 14 amino acids. V lost 4 bases, J lost 4 bases, and 13 bases lay in between.

V and J are TRBV9 and TRBJ2-3; the D gene is possibly TRBD2 (5 bases). Trimming stripped 4 bases from V and 6 bases from J, with 9 bases between. Germline V CDR1 and CDR2: SGDLS, YYNGEE. The CDR3 has 12 residues. In DNA, the CDR3 is TGTGCCAGCAGCCGCCGCGGGGATACGCAGTATTTT. Encoded protein: CASSRRGDTQYF.

The J gene is TRBJ2-7, the V gene TRBV29-1; TRBD1 might be the D (6 bases). The CDR3 length is 15 residues. In germline, CDR1 is SQVTM, CDR2 ANQGSEA. V was clipped by 6 bases and J by 4 bases, with 22 bases between them. The CDR3 protein is CSVAGEQRGGYEQYF. The CDR3 DNA sequence: TGCAGCGTCGCAGGGGAACAGAGAGGGGGATACGAGCAGTACTTC.

This clone has more than one count but fewer than ten. V usage is TRBV29-1 and J usage is TRBJ1-3; D ambiguous. The CDR3 spans 13 residues. The ends were cut back, 3 bases at V and 0 bases at J, with 6 bases in the middle. Germline assignment: CDR1 SQVTM and CDR2 ANQGSEA. The DNA for the CDR3 is TGCAGCGTTGAGAACAGCTCTGGAAACACCATATATTTT. Translating it yields CSVENSSGNTIYF.

The genes are TRBV28 and TRBJ2-3, with D unresolved. Trimming took off 3 bases at V and 4 bases at J, with 11 bases between the two ends. CDR3 length: 14 residues. CDR1 MDHEN and CDR2 SYDVKM come from the germline V gene. The DNA for the CDR3 is TGTGCCAGCAGTTTTGCGAATATCCCAGATACGCAGTATTTT. Protein: CASSFANIPDTQYF. Full variable domain (rest looked up from reference TRBV28 and TRBJ2-3): DVKVTQSSRYLVKRTGEKVFLECVQDMDHENMFWYRQDPGLGLRLIYFSYDVKMKEKGDIPEGYSVSREKKERFSLILESASTNQTSMYLCASSFANIPDTQYFGPGTRLTVL.

The CDR3 region has the DNA TGCGCCAGCAGCTTGGGACTAGCGGGGAACTACGAGCAGTACTTC. The encoded protein is CASSLGLAGNYEQYF. The chain combines TRBV5-1 with TRBJ2-7, with 11 bases identical to TRBD2. Looked up from germline, CDR1 is SGHRS and CDR2 is YFSETQ. The CDR3 has 15 residues. Unmatched junction bases numbered 2, after V lost 0 bases and J lost 3 bases.

The rearrangement links TRBV18 to TRBJ1-1, with 8 bases identical to TRBD1. The CDR3 has 15 amino acids. V dropped 6 bases and J dropped 3; count of bases not matched to a gene: 9. Per the germline V gene, CDR1 is KGHSH and CDR2 is LQKENI. Written as DNA, the CDR3 is TGTGCCAGCTCGACACGGACAGGGTCGGACACTGAAGCTTTCTTT. This translates into CASSTRTGSDTEAFF.

The rearrangement uses TRBV19 and TRBJ2-1, with 7 bases identical to TRBD1. The germline V gene encodes CDR1 LNHDA and CDR2 SQIVND (reference sequence). The V gene end was trimmed by 7 bases and the J gene end by 3 bases; junction bases not matched to a gene: 3. The CDR3 extends over 13 amino acids. The CDR3 sequence: CASTGGGYNEQFF. CDR3 in DNA: TGTGCCAGTACAGGGGGTGGCTACAATGAGCAGTTCTTC.